This T cell receptor (beta chain) was obtained from a study of T cells in Graves' hyperthyroidism and ophthalmopathy. The source material, RNA transcripts, was used to amplify TCR beta CDR3 regions. Primed by the HTBI set, a first-round RT-PCR was run on the TCR CDR3. TCRdb re-called the multiplex PCR reads with MiXCR, one entry per CDR3 protein. The sample consists of around 520,000 distinct CDR3 sequences, 11% to 15% of them appearing once. Trimming took off 1 base at V and 11 bases at J, with 9 bases between the two ends. The CDR3 contains 12 residues. Notes on this clonotype: Since a much larger clone is just one base distant, this may be a read error.

Sequencing was carried out using blood. V is TRBV12-3 or TRBV12-4 and J is TRBJ2-1; D is unclear. The receptor was isolated from a middle-aged woman with Graves' hyperthyroidism. CDR3 in DNA: TGTGCCAGCAGTTTAGACTACGATAAGCAGTTCTTC. Encoded protein: CASSLDYDKQFF.